The TCR beta chain under discussion was sequenced for a study of technical replicates of blood from a few donors (dated by TCRdb to about 2017). The library was prepared using the immunoSEQ multiplex PCR assay. TCRdb's version of the immuneACCESS table is confined to in-frame rearrangements and falls short of the full clone set. An unresolved V gene accounts for under half of the shortfall where checked; the remainder is of unknown origin. The sample has about 70,000 clones on record, 85% to 95% of them singletons. The ten largest clones represent approximately 0.4% of the sample. Sequences SGHVS (CDR1) and FNYEAQ (CDR2) are obtained from the germline V gene. Spanning cysteine to phenylalanine, the CDR3 consists of 14 amino acids. Just the 42-base CDR3 DNA is kept, in frame starting at base 1. V is cut by 1 base and J by 0 bases, and the space between the germline ends is 7 bases. As for this clone: The antigen it recognizes is unknown. No qualities accompany the bases; no much larger clone lies one base away.

The sequencing input was T cells isolated from PBMCs. The rearranged chain carries TRBV7-6 and TRBJ2-7, and perhaps TRBD1 as D gene, on 5 matching bases. The receptor was isolated from a human donor in good health. The CDR3 protein: CASSLETVSYEQYF. The bases are TGTGCCAGCAGCTTAGAGACAGTCTCCTACGAGCAGTACTTC.